This TCR beta chain was recorded in a study of beta chain features in type 1 diabetes. Study results and caveats: Moderate but significant shortening of TCRB CDR3s was recorded in all four CD4+ subsets from Type 1 diabetes patients.

In all sorted populations, purity surpassed 95%. This clone was detected only a few times. What it binds is not known. cDNA synthesis used the whole RNA isolate, giving expressed TCRB sequences. Assay used: immunoSEQ multiplex PCR; TCRdb lists only in-frame clones, some missing. The profile shows under 350,000 clones, roughly 25% of them singletons. CDR3 size: 14 residues. V lost 6 bases to trimming and J lost 4 bases; unmatched junction nucleotides: 7. From germline, CDR1 is MDHEN and CDR2 SYDVKM. The sample taken for sequencing was naive CD4+ T cells from blood. This clonotype was obtained from a woman aged 25 to 39 with type 1 diabetes. V and J are TRBV28 and TRBJ2-7; 9 bases are shared with TRBD1. The CDR3 here is CASRKTGGGYEQYF. CDR3 nucleotide sequence: TGTGCCAGCAGAAAAACAGGGGGCGGGTACGAGCAGTACTTC.